One and the same sample provided the 26 T cell receptor beta chains below, sequenced in a study of blood T cell repertoires in COVID-19. Profiled with immunoSEQ multiplex PCR; TCRdb holds only in-frame clones, not every one. The table shows approximately 120,000 clones, with over 75% occurring only once. Input material: peripheral blood. Every receptor here comes from a woman older than 75 with acute or convalescent COVID-19.

The J gene is TRBJ1-5, the V gene TRBV6-5; D remains unclear. The CDR3 is 15 amino acids. From germline, CDR1 is MNHEY and CDR2 SVGAGI. V shed 9 bases and J shed 6 bases, with 21 bases lying between them. This CDR3 is CARKAGVTLGQPQHF. Here the CDR3 DNA reads TGTGCCAGGAAGGCTGGAGTAACCCTAGGTCAGCCCCAGCATTTT.

The sample holds one count of this clone. This chain links TRBV6-5 with TRBJ1-1, with D possibly matching TRBD1 (5 bases). CDR1 MNHEY and CDR2 SVGAGI come from the germline V gene. This CDR3 region has 14 residues. The V end lost 6 bases, the J end lost 3 bases, and 14 bases lay between the germline ends. The CDR3 nucleotides are TGTGCCAGCAGATTCGGGGGACGGGACACTGAAGCTTTCTTT. Translation gives CASRFGGRDTEAFF.

This clone was detected once. The chain links TRBV2 to TRBJ1-2; 7 nucleotides match TRBD1. The germline gives CDR1 SNHLY, CDR2 FYNNEI. The J segment lost 3 bases and the V segment lost 6 bases, leaving 7 bases of the junction unmatched. The CDR3 extends over 14 amino acids. CDR3 sequence (DNA): TGTGCCAGCAGGGCGACAGGGTGGGACTATGGCTACACCTTC. Protein product: CASRATGWDYGYTF.

The chain links TRBV15 to TRBJ1-2; 7 bases match TRBD1. The CDR3 consists of 14 residues. V dropped 1 base and J dropped 4; count of bases not matched to a gene: 3. Germline V lookup: CDR1 LNHNV, CDR2 YYDKDF (reference sequence). The CDR3 sequence is CATSRGGTVYGYTF. DNA of the CDR3: TGTGCCACCAGCAGAGGGGGGACAGTCTATGGCTACACCTTC.

This clone has just a few counts. The V call is TRBV6-5, the J call TRBJ1-1, with D perhaps TRBD1 (5 bases). CDR1 is MNHEY, CDR2 SVGAGI, per germline. The CDR3 has 11 amino acids. V shed 8 bases and J shed 1 base, with 5 bases lying between them. In nucleotides, the CDR3 is TGTGCCAGCGACAGGAACACTGAAGCTTTCTTT. Translation gives CASDRNTEAFF.

The sample holds one count of this clone. CDR3 protein: CASSEVPGGGRQGPQYF. DNA of the CDR3: TGTGCCAGCAGTGAAGTACCGGGTGGGGGGCGACAGGGTCCGCAGTACTTC. The J gene is TRBJ2-7, the V gene TRBV6-1, with a possible D match to TRBD1 (7 bases). Germline V gene sequence: CDR1 MNHNS, CDR2 SASEGT. Trimming removed 1 base at V and 9 bases at J, with 25 bases between. The CDR3 is made up of 17 amino acids.

This chain connects TRBV3-1 (or the pseudogene TRBV3-2) to TRBJ2-1, with 12 bases fitting TRBD2. CDR1 is LGHDT and CDR2 is YNNKEL in the germline V gene (reference sequence). This CDR3 comprises 13 residues. The junction had 1 base not matched to a gene; V was cut back by 3 bases and J by 10 bases. The CDR3, as DNA: TGTGCCAGCAGCCACCTAGCGGGGGGGGAGCAGTTCTTC. The encoded protein is CASSHLAGGEQFF.

This chain uses TRBV5-1 with TRBJ2-7; TRBD2 aligns across 10 bases. After removal of 0 bases from V and 2 bases from J, the junction contained 8 bases not matched to a gene. This CDR3 region has 17 residues. In germline, CDR1 is SGHRS, CDR2 YFSETQ. The CDR3 region has the DNA TGCGCCAGCAGCTTGGTCCCTAGCGGGGGCCAGCCCTACGAGCAGTACTTC. It translates to CASSLVPSGGQPYEQYF.

The CDR3 DNA is TGTGCCAGCAGCCAAGATCAGAGACTAGGTATCGATGAGCAGTTCTTC. This codes for CASSQDQRLGIDEQFF. The V and J genes are TRBV3-1 (or the pseudogene TRBV3-2) and TRBJ2-1, with D possibly matching TRBD2 (6 bases). Per germline, CDR1 LGHDT and CDR2 YNNKEL (reference sequence). V was trimmed by 0 bases and J by 8 bases, leaving 17 bases between them. The CDR3 is 16 residues long.

The chain recombines TRBV11-2 with TRBJ1-2, with 8 bases fitting TRBD1. Germline trimming cut 4 bases from V and 6 bases from J; bases unmatched to any gene: 7. Germline lookup yields CDR1 SGHAT and CDR2 FQNNGV. This CDR3 contains 14 residues. CDR3 in DNA: TGTGCCAGCAGCTGGCAGGGGGCGGGGGATGGCTACACCTTC. It codes for CASSWQGAGDGYTF.

The chain has TRBV19 and TRBJ1-1; D is ambiguous. Trimming took 7 bases from V and 2 from J, leaving 11 bases between them. This CDR3 is built from 13 residues. Germline V gives CDR1 LNHDA, CDR2 SQIVND (reference sequence). The CDR3 region is CASTLDVNTEAFF. CDR3 nucleotides: TGTGCCAGTACCCTAGACGTTAACACTGAAGCTTTCTTT.

The chain uses TRBV10-3 and TRBJ1-2, with 9 positions matching TRBD1. Unmatched junction bases numbered 9, after V lost 6 bases and J lost 7 bases. The V gene's germline CDR1 is ENHRY and CDR2 SYGVKD. The CDR3 extends over 14 amino acids. The CDR3 DNA is TGTGCCATCAGCCCGTCGGGGGACAGGGTTGGCTACACCTTC. It specifies CAISPSGDRVGYTF.

This clone has only a few counts. The rearrangement joins TRBV7-9 to TRBJ1-2, with 7 bases lining up with TRBD1. Trimming cost V 2 bases and J 8 bases; bases outside gene matches: 5. The CDR3 has 13 residues. Looked up from germline, CDR1 is SEHNR and CDR2 is FQNEAQ (reference sequence). The CDR3: CASSLTQGIGYTF. The CDR3 region has the DNA TGTGCCAGCAGCTTAACACAGGGGATCGGCTACACCTTC.

The chain links TRBV7-3 to TRBJ1-5, with TRBD1 matching over 10 bases. Germline V lookup: CDR1 SGHTA, CDR2 FQGTGA. There are 14 residues in the CDR3. J was trimmed by 7 bases and V by 5 bases; bases with no gene match: 5. CDR3 sequence: CASSPTGGGQPQHF. The CDR3 DNA is TGTGCCAGCAGCCCGACAGGGGGCGGGCAGCCCCAGCATTTT.

The chain joins TRBV6-2 or TRBV6-3 to TRBJ2-5; D is unresolved. This CDR3 spans 12 amino acids. V was shortened by 6 bases and J by 5 bases, with 10 bases between the two germline ends. Germline CDR1 and CDR2: MNHEY and SVGEGT. DNA for the CDR3: TGTGCCAGCAGCCGTTACGCGGAGACCCAGTACTTC. Its translation is CASSRYAETQYF.

The chain uses TRBV5-1 and TRBJ1-4, with D unclear. The CDR3 consists of 13 residues. Per germline, CDR1 SGHRS and CDR2 YFSETQ. The germline V and J ends were trimmed by 0 bases and 8 bases, with 8 bases remaining between them. DNA for the CDR3: TGCGCCAGCAGCTTGGGGCTGGGCGAAAAACTGTTTTTT. Its translation: CASSLGLGEKLFF.

The CDR3 DNA sequence: TGCGCCAGCAGGGACAGGATCCTCTCTGGGGCCAACGTCCTGACTTTC. Translated: CASRDRILSGANVLTF. V gene TRBV5-1 combines with J gene TRBJ2-6, with 7 nucleotides matching TRBD1. Germline CDR1 reads SGHRS; CDR2 reads YFSETQ. Trimming removed 5 bases from V and 0 bases from J; junction bases left unmatched: 5. The CDR3 runs to 16 residues.

The rearrangement links TRBV24-1 to TRBJ1-2; 7 bases line up with TRBD1. Germline V CDR1 and CDR2: KGHDR, SFDVKD. This CDR3 has 14 residues. With V trimmed by 9 bases and J by 1 base, 7 bases remained unmatched. The CDR3 nucleotides read TGTGCCACCTCCAGACAGGGAGTTAACTATGGCTACACCTTC. Amino acids: CATSRQGVNYGYTF.

This clone appeared a single time. The chain recombines TRBV7-2 with TRBJ2-7; D perhaps matches TRBD1 (5 bases). The germline V gene has CDR1 SGHTA and CDR2 FQGNSA. V lost 5 bases to trimming and J lost 0 bases, with 14 bases between them. There are 15 residues in the CDR3. The CDR3 sequence is CASSLDTSFSYEQYV. The DNA for the CDR3 is TGTGCCAGCAGCCTGGACACTTCGTTCTCCTACGAGCAGTACGTC.

CDR3 loop: CASRTTGVGGYTF. CDR3 DNA: TGTGCCAGCAGAACCACAGGGGTAGGTGGCTACACCTTC. The chain combines TRBV6-5 with TRBJ1-2; 7 bases map to TRBD1. The ends lost 6 bases at V and 7 bases at J; junction bases unmatched: 8. The CDR3 totals 13 residues. The germline V gene has CDR1 MNHEY and CDR2 SVGAGI.

V is TRBV2 and J is TRBJ2-3; 10 bases agree with TRBD2. Germline CDR1 reads SNHLY; CDR2 reads FYNNEI. V dropped 6 bases and J dropped 1; count of bases not matched to a gene: 4. This CDR3 comprises 15 residues. CDR3 loop: CASRNLAGGTDTQYF. The CDR3 DNA sequence: TGTGCCAGCAGAAACCTAGCGGGGGGCACAGATACGCAGTATTTT.

The chain has TRBV11-2 and TRBJ2-2; weak D call: TRBD1 (5 bases). Per the germline V gene, CDR1 is SGHAT and CDR2 is FQNNGV. V dropped 4 bases and J dropped 6 bases, with 18 bases sitting between them. The CDR3 runs 16 residues. This chain's CDR3 is CASSSLGATPPGELFF. In nucleotides, the CDR3 is TGTGCCAGCAGCTCCCTAGGGGCGACTCCCCCCGGGGAGCTGTTTTTT.

The chain combines TRBV4-1 with TRBJ2-7, with 13 bases aligning to TRBD2. Germline V gene sequence: CDR1 MGHRA, CDR2 YSYEKL. After removal of 4 bases from V and 4 bases from J, the junction contained 7 bases not matched to a gene. This CDR3 contains 16 residues. CDR3 amino acids: CASSRGLAGDNYEQYF. CDR3 sequence (DNA): TGCGCCAGCAGCCGCGGACTAGCGGGGGATAATTACGAGCAGTACTTC.

The CDR3 DNA follows: TGTGCCAGCAGTCCCAGGGAAAACACTGAAGCTTTCTTT. It yields the protein CASSPRENTEAFF. This sequence joins TRBV28 and TRBJ1-1; D possibly corresponds to TRBD1 (5 bases). In germline, CDR1 is MDHEN, CDR2 SYDVKM. The V and J ends lost 5 bases and 2 bases respectively, with 9 bases between them. CDR3 size: 13 residues.

The rearrangement uses TRBV9 and TRBJ1-5, with 10 bases fitting TRBD1. Trimming at V came to 2 bases and at J to 5 bases, leaving 4 bases not matched to a gene. The germline gives CDR1 SGDLS, CDR2 YYNGEE. The CDR3 runs to 15 residues. This CDR3 reads CASSVSGTGDQPQHF. The CDR3 bases are TGTGCCAGCAGCGTCTCCGGGACAGGGGATCAGCCCCAGCATTTT. The variable domain in full, with the rest retrieved from reference TRBV9 and TRBJ1-5, is DSGVTQTPKHLITATGQRVTLRCSPRSGDLSVYWYQQSLDQGLQFLIQYYNGEERAKGNILERFSAQQFPDLHSELNLSSLELGDSALYFCASSVSGTGDQPQHFGDGTRLSIL.

This chain connects TRBV11-2 to TRBJ2-1, with TRBD2 matching over 7 bases. This CDR3 comprises 15 residues. From germline, CDR1 is SGHAT and CDR2 FQNNGV. Trimming removed 5 bases from V and 0 bases from J; junction bases left unmatched: 4. CDR3 bases: TGTGCCAGCAGCGCACGGGGGGACTCCTACAATGAGCAGTTCTTC. Its protein is CASSARGDSYNEQFF.